One sample yielded the 7 T cell receptor beta chains listed below, sequenced in a study of OX40 agonist ivuxolimab in advanced cancers. The repertoire was sequenced with immunoSEQ multiplex PCR; TCRdb's copy has only in-frame clones and lacks some. Of more than 55,000 clones listed, about 89% are singletons. The sample was CD4+ or CD8+ T cells sorted from blood, taken in a trial of the OX40 agonist ivuxolimab. Receptors originate from an adult with an advanced solid tumor such as melanoma, head and neck, liver or kidney cancer.

This chain uses TRBV19 with TRBJ2-7, with D unclear. The germline gives CDR1 LNHDA, CDR2 SQIVND (reference sequence). V lost 9 bases to trimming and J lost 7 bases, with 16 bases between them. This CDR3 spans 12 amino acids. This CDR3 is CASHSWGGEQYF. In DNA form, the CDR3 reads TGTGCCAGCCACTCTTGGGGTGGGGAGCAGTACTTC.

The chain is built from TRBV5-1 and TRBJ2-1; the match to TRBD2 covers 11 bases. V lost 2 bases and J lost 7; bases outside the gene matches: 8. Looked up from germline, CDR1 is SGHRS and CDR2 is YFSETQ. The length of the CDR3 is 16 residues. CDR3 sequence (DNA): TGCGCCAGCAGCTTAATAGCGGGAGGGCCTGGGAATGAGCAGTTCTTC. Protein sequence: CASSLIAGGPGNEQFF.

V usage is TRBV28 and J usage is TRBJ2-1, with D maybe TRBD1 (5 bases). V was cut by 7 bases and J by 5 bases, with 18 bases left in between. Germline V gives CDR1 MDHEN, CDR2 SYDVKM. The CDR3 loop spans 15 amino acids. CDR3 region: CASNVNWGVNNEQFF. CDR3 bases: TGTGCCAGCAATGTTAACTGGGGCGTGAACAATGAGCAGTTCTTC.

The chain links TRBV27 to TRBJ2-2; D may be TRBD1 (6 bases). The CDR3 length is 16 residues. The ends were cut back, 4 bases at V and 4 bases at J, with 16 bases in the middle. Germline V lookup: CDR1 MNHEY, CDR2 SMNVEV (reference sequence). The CDR3 DNA sequence: TGTGCCAGCAGTTCCCAGCAGGGGTTACGCACCGGGGAGCTGTTTTTT. It yields the protein CASSSQQGLRTGELFF.

V is TRBV4-3 and J is TRBJ2-7, with D tentatively TRBD2 (7 bases). The CDR3 loop spans 16 amino acids. Germline CDR1 and CDR2: LGHNA and YSLEER. Trimming removed 4 bases at V and 7 bases at J, with 23 bases between. The chain's CDR3 is CASSPDWGGAEYEQYF. In DNA form, the CDR3 reads TGCGCCAGCAGCCCCGATTGGGGGGGGGCGGAATATGAGCAGTACTTC.

V gene TRBV4-1 combines with J gene TRBJ1-4; perhaps TRBD1 as D (5 bases). V lost 4 bases to trimming and J lost 8 bases, with 17 bases between them. The CDR3 is 15 residues long. Germline V gene lookup returns CDR1 MGHRA and CDR2 YSYEKL. The CDR3 here is CASSLDRDPEEKLFF. The DNA for the CDR3 is TGCGCCAGCAGCCTGGACCGGGACCCCGAGGAAAAACTGTTTTTT.

J is TRBJ1-1 and V is TRBV7-3, with TRBD1 identical over 9 bases. Germline V gene data show CDR1 as SGHTA and CDR2 as FQGTGA. The CDR3 is 13 residues long. Trimming at V came to 2 bases and at J to 5 bases, leaving 0 bases not matched to a gene. The CDR3: CASSLDRGTEAFF. The CDR3 DNA is TGTGCCAGCAGCTTAGACAGGGGGACTGAAGCTTTCTTT.